These T cell receptor beta chains were read from a single sample in a study of T cell responses to AZD1222 COVID-19 vaccine. Clones were sequenced by immunoSEQ multiplex PCR, and TCRdb holds only the in-frame ones, with some missing. The sample has around 130,000 clones, 94% seen once. This specimen was peripheral blood, taken on day 0 of AZD1222 vaccination. The source is an adult in good health. CDR3s include the opening cysteine and the closing phenylalanine or tryptophan. The D gene is left open where the match is weak. Size tells how often a clone was seen (once, few, many) or the class of an expanded clone, and some rows leave it out.

V gene	D gene	J gene	clone size	CDR3 DNA	CDR3 protein
TRBV29-1	-	TRBJ2-7	-	TGCAGCGTTGTCATGGACTACGAGCAGTACTTC	CSVVMDYEQYF
TRBV9	-	TRBJ2-1	-	TGTGCCAGCAGCCTTAGCGGAGGACCCTACAATGAGCAGTTCTTC	CASSLSGGPYNEQFF
TRBV28	-	TRBJ1-5	-	TGTGCCAGCAGTGGCCGAGTTGTCCAGCCCCAGCATTTT	CASSGRVVQPQHF
TRBV5-1	-	TRBJ2-7	once	TGCGCCAGCAGCTGGGGATCGGGGCCTCGCTACGAGCAGTACTTC	CASSWGSGPRYEQYF
TRBV5-1	-	TRBJ1-5	-	TGCGCCAGCAGCTTGGCGCCAAATAGCAATCAGCCCCAGCATTTT	CASSLAPNSNQPQHF
TRBV28	TRBD2	TRBJ2-7	-	TGTGCCAGCATTGAGGGGTCGCGAGCGGGAGTGAACGAGCAGTACTTC	CASIEGSRAGVNEQYF
TRBV10-3	TRBD1	TRBJ2-7	-	TGTGCCATCAGCGTCAGGGGGAACCACGAGCAGTACTTC	CAISVRGNHEQYF
TRBV27	-	TRBJ2-7	-	TGTGCCAGCAGTCCCCGGGACTGGACCTACGAGCAGTACTTC	CASSPRDWTYEQYF
TRBV4-1	TRBD2	TRBJ2-3	-	TGCGCCAGCAGCCAAGGGACTAGCGGACGGGGAACAGATACGCAGTATTTT	CASSQGTSGRGTDTQYF
TRBV11-2	-	TRBJ2-2	-	TGTGCCAGCAGGGCAGGGTTGTTCGGCCTCGTAAACACCGGGGAGCTGTTTTTT	CASRAGLFGLVNTGELFF
TRBV5-8	-	TRBJ1-1	-	TGTGCCAGCAGCTTGATGAGTTCCCCGGGCGGAACTGAAGCTTTCTTT	CASSLMSSPGGTEAFF
TRBV30	-	TRBJ2-1	-	TGTGCCTGGAGTAGGGACTCAGCCTACAATGAGCAGTTCTTC	CAWSRDSAYNEQFF
TRBV6-5	-	TRBJ2-1	-	TGTGCCAGCAGTTACCTAACGGGCCATGAGCAGTTCTTC	CASSYLTGHEQFF
TRBV18	-	TRBJ1-1	-	TGTGCCAGCTCACCAAAAGGGAACACTGAAGCTTTCTTT	CASSPKGNTEAFF
TRBV7-2	TRBD1	TRBJ1-2	-	TGTGCCAGCAGCTCCGGACAGGGTTATGGCTACACCTTC	CASSSGQGYGYTF
TRBV5-1	TRBD1	TRBJ2-1	-	TGCGCCAGCAGCAGACAGGGGAACAATGAGCAGTTCTTC	CASSRQGNNEQFF
TRBV7-9	-	TRBJ1-4	-	TGTGCCAGCAGCTCACGGGTCGGCAGGTTAAAACTGTTTTTT	CASSSRVGRLKLFF